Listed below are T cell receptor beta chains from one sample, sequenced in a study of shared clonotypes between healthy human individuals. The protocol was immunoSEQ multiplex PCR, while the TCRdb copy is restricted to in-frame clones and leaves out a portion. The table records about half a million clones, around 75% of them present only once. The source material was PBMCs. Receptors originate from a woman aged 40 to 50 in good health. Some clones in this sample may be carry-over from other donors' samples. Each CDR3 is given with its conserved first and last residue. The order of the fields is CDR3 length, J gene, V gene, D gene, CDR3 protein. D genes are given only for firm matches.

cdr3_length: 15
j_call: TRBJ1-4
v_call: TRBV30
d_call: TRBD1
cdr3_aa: CAWSVRAGGFEKLFF

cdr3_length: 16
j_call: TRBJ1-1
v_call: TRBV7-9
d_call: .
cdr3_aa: CASSLSYLTSNTEAFF

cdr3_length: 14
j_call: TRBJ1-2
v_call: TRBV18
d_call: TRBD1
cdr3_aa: CASSEGAVDYGYTF

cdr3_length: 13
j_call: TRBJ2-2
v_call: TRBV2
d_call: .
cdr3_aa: CASSEGITGELFF

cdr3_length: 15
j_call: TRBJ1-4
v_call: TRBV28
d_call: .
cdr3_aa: CASKGGAGTNEKLFF

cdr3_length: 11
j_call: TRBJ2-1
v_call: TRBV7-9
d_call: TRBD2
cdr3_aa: CASSASGTALF

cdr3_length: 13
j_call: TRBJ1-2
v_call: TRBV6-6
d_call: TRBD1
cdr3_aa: CASRQGDNYGYTF

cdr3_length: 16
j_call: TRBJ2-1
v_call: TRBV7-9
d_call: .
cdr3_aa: CASSFYPSPVYNEQFF

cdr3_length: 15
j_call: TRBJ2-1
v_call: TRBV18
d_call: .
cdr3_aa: CASSPRVSPYNEQFF

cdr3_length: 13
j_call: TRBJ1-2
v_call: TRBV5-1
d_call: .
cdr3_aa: CASSFDGNYGYTF

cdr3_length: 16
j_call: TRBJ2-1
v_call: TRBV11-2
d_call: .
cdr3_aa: CASSPSFGSSYNEQFF

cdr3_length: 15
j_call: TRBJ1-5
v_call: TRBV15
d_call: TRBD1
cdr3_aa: CATSIGQGWNQPQHF

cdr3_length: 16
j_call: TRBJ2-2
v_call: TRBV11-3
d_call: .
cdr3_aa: CASSLAGTQRAGELFF

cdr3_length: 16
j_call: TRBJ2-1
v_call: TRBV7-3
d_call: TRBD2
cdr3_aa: CASSSRLAGPYNEQFF

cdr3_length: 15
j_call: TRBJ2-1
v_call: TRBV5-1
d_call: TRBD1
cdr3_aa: CASSYSGTGVDEQFF

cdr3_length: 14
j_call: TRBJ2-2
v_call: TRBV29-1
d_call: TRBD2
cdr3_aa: CSVLAGVNTGELFF

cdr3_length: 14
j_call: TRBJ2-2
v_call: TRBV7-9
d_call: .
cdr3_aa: CASSLGPSTGELFF

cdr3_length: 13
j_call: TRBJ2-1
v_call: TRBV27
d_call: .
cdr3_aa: CASSRTSYNEQFF

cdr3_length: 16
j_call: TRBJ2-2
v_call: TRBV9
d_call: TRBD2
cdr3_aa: CASSDGTSLYTGELFF

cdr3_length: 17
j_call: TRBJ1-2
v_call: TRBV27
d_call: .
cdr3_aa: CASSKTPPDGSWYGYTF

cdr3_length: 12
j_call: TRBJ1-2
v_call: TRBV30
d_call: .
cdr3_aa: CAWSPGKKGYTF

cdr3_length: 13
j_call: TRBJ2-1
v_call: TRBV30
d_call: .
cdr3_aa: CAWSGTSYNEQFF

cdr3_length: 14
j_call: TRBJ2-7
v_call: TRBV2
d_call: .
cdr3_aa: CASSVGRATYEQYF

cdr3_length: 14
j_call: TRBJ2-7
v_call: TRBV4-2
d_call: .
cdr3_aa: CASSQDWGRGEQYF

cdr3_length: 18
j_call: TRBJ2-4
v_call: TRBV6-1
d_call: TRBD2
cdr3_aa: CASSEWASGSVAKNIQYF

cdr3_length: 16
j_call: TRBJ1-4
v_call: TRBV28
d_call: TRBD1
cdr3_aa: CASSFQGTGGNEKLFF

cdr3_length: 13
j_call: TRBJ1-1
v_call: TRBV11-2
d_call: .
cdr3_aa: CASSLQPLTEAFF

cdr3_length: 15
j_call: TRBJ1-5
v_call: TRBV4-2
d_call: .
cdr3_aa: CASSQDEGGHQPQHF

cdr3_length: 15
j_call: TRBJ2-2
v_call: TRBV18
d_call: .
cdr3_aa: CASSLGQWNTGELFF

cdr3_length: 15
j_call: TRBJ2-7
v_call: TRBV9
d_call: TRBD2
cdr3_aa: CASSRIAGVVYEQYF

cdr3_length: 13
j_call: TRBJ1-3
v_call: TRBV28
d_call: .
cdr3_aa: CASRFGAGNTIYF

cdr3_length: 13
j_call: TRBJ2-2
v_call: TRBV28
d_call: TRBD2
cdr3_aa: CGAGGRYTGELFF

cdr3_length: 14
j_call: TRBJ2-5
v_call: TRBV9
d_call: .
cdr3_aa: CASSVGSIQETQYF

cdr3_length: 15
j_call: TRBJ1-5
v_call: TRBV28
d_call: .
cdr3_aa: CASSWSLDSNQPQHF

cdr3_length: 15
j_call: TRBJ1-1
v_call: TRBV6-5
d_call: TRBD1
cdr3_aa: CASSPRDRGLTEAFF

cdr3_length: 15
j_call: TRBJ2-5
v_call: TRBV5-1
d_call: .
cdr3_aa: CASSLAPQGQETQYF

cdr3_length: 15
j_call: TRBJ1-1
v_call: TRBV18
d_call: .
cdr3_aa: CASSPGEGGVTEAFF

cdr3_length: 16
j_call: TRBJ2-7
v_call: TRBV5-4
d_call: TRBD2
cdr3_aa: CASSLGASGAPYEQYF

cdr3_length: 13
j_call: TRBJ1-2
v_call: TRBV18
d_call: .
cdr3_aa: CASSIGTQYGYTF

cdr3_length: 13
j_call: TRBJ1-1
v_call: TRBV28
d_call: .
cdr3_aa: CATSSRVSDEAFF

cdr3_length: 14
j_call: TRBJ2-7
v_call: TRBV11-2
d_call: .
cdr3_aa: CASSLDWQSYEQYF

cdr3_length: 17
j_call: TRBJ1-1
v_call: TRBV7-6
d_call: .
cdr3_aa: CASSLFLEGGGGTEAFF

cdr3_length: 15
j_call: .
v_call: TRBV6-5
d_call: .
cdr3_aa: CASSALGAGVYEQYF

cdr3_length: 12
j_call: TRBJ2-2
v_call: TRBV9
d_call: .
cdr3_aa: CASKGETGELFF

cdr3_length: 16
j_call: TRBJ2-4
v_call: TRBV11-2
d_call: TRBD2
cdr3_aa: CASAMGLGGRGNIQYF

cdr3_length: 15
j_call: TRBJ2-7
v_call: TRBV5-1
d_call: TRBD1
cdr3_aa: CASSVDRGSSYEQYF

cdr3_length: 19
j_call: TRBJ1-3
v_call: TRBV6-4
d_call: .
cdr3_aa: CASIPSDRDKGFGGNTIYF

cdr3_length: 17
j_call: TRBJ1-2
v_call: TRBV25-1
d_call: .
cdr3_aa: CASSARGAQGYVNGYTF

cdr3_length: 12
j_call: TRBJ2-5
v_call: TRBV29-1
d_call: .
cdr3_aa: CSVEQGGETQYF

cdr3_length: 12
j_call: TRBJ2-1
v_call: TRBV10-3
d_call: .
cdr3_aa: CAISERGNEQFF